This T cell receptor (beta chain) originates from a study of T cells after posttransplantation cyclophosphamide. General study results and limits: Tissue-infiltrating T cells from skin or gut overlapped little with blood T cells. Recipient CMV seropositivity and CMV reactivation strongly tracked TRB clonality.

This clone was counted many times. Its target is unknown. Germline V lookup: CDR1 SGHTS, CDR2 YDEGEE. This CDR3 contains 15 residues. Trimming pared 2 bases from V and 1 base from J, leaving 13 bases between. Sequencing used immunoSEQ multiplex PCR; TCRdb keeps in-frame clones, though not all of them. This repertoire holds around 35,000 clones, and none appear only once. The related graft donor's blood sample was taken on the day of bone marrow donation. Material: PBMCs. This rearrangement joins TRBV5-8 to TRBJ2-7; unclear D gene. This TCR was sampled from a woman aged 45-65 years in good health and a related stem cell transplant donor. The CDR3 bases are TGTGCCAGCAGCTTAAGGGCCCACCAATCCTACGAGCAGTACTTC. This sequence encodes CASSLRAHQSYEQYF.